This T cell receptor (beta chain) was recorded in a study of blood T cell repertoires in COVID-19. In the original analysis: Amplification of reference gene primers provided the estimated nucleated cell counts. Clones were sequenced by immunoSEQ multiplex PCR, and TCRdb holds only the in-frame ones, with some missing. D and trimming come from the DNA, and the V and J calls and clone size come from that table. The table shows under 45,000 clones, with roughly 80% occurring only once. Recruited during active infection, patients (from Seattle) were subsequently followed longitudinally. The CDR3 contains 15 residues. The ends were cut back, 1 base at V and 1 base at J, with 10 bases in the middle. In germline, CDR1 is LNHDA, CDR2 SQIVND (reference sequence).

The V gene is TRBV19, the J gene TRBJ1-1, with unresolved D. The sequence came from a man between 65 and 85 years old with COVID-19, enrolled during active disease. Sequencing was performed on peripheral blood. As DNA, the CDR3 is TGTGCCAGTAGTATAGCGCCGGGAGGGAACACTGAAGCTTTCTTT. This sequence encodes CASSIAPGGNTEAFF.